A single sample gave rise to the 5 T cell receptor beta chains below, sequenced in a study of cytomegalovirus exposure and HLA in healthy donors. The study ran its PCR with 60 Vbeta and 13 Jbeta primers. The assay was immunoSEQ multiplex PCR, and TCRdb's table has in-frame clones only and misses some. The data show some 150,000 clones, 75% to 85% seen once. Sequenced material: PBMCs. These receptors all stem from a man aged 50-60 years in good health and CMV-seropositive.

In DNA, the CDR3 is TGTGCCAGCAGCTCAACAGGGAGGGACTATGGCTACACCTTC. Protein product: CASSSTGRDYGYTF. The chain carries TRBV7-9 and TRBJ1-2; tentatively, D is TRBD1 (6 bases). The CDR3 sequence is 14 residues long. CDR1 and CDR2 (germline): SEHNR, FQNEAQ (reference sequence). V lost 4 bases and J lost 3, with 12 bases in between. Filled out from reference TRBV7-9 and TRBJ1-2, the complete variable domain reads DTGVSQNPRHKITKRGQNVTFRCDPISEHNRLYWYRQTLGQGPEFLTYFQNEAQLEKSRLLSDRFSAERPKGSFSTLEIQRTEQGDSAMYLCASSSTGRDYGYTFGSGTRLTVV.

This sequence joins TRBV19 and TRBJ2-7; weak D call: TRBD1 (5 bases). The V gene's germline CDR1 is LNHDA and CDR2 SQIVND (reference sequence). This CDR3 region has 15 residues. V lost 5 bases, J lost 3 bases, and 17 bases lay in between. The CDR3 is CASSAQDSYLYEQYF. The CDR3 bases are TGTGCCAGTAGTGCCCAAGACAGTTACCTCTACGAGCAGTACTTC.

The J gene is TRBJ2-6, the V gene TRBV28, with 10 positions matching TRBD1. The germline V gene has CDR1 MDHEN and CDR2 SYDVKM. This CDR3 is built from 17 residues. V gave up 5 bases and J gave up 3 bases; unmatched junction bases: 7. The CDR3 loop is CASSPGTGVVGANVLTF. Here the CDR3 DNA reads TGTGCCAGCAGTCCCGGGACAGGGGTGGTTGGGGCCAACGTCCTGACTTTC.

This chain connects TRBV18 to TRBJ2-5; TRBD1 might be the D (6 bases). V dropped 3 bases and J dropped 2 bases, with 16 bases sitting between them. This CDR3 region has 16 residues. Germline CDR1 and CDR2: KGHSH and LQKENI. The CDR3, as DNA: TGTGCCAGCTCACCCGAGGTCGGACAGATTCAAGAGACCCAGTACTTC. Its translation is CASSPEVGQIQETQYF.

The chain uses TRBV9 and TRBJ2-5, with D possibly being TRBD2 (5 bases). Germline loops: CDR1 SGDLS, CDR2 YYNGEE. V lost 0 bases, J lost 2 bases, and 11 bases lay in between. This CDR3 is 15 amino acids long. The CDR3 DNA reads as TGTGCCAGCAGCGTAGTTCCCGGGGATCAAGAGACCCAGTACTTC. It codes for CASSVVPGDQETQYF.